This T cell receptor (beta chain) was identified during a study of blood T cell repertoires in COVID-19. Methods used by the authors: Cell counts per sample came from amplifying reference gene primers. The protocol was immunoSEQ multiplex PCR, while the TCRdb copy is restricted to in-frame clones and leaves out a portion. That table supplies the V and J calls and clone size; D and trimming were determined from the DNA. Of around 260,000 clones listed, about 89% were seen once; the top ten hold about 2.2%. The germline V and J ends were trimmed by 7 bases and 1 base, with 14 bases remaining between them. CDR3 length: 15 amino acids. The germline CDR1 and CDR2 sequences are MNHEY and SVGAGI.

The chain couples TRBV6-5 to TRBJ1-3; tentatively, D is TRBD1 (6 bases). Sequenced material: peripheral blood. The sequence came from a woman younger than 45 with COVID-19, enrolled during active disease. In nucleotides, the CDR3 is TGTGCCAGCACTATACAGGGAGAGTCTGGAAACACCATATATTTT. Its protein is CASTIQGESGNTIYF.